The next 2 T cell receptor beta chains were all read from a single sample in a study of blood T cell repertoires in COVID-19. Profiling relied on immunoSEQ multiplex PCR, and the TCRdb table lists in-frame clones only, not all of them. The sample yields about 260,000 clones, about 85% seen once. The sequenced sample consisted of peripheral blood. Source of these receptors: a human donor in a cohort sampled during active COVID-19.

The rearrangement joins TRBV7-8 to TRBJ1-1; tentative D call: TRBD1 (6 bases). Germline V gives CDR1 SGHVS, CDR2 FQNEAQ. V was cut by 6 bases and J by 0 bases, with 14 bases left in between. The CDR3 runs 15 residues. CDR3 amino acids: CASSFIRGLNTEAFF. The CDR3 DNA reads TGTGCCAGCAGTTTTATCAGGGGATTGAACACTGAAGCTTTCTTT.

The rearrangement links TRBV5-1 to TRBJ1-1; perhaps TRBD1 as D (6 bases). CDR3 length: 15 residues. CDR1 and CDR2 (germline): SGHRS, YFSETQ. V gave up 0 bases and J gave up 1 base, with 10 bases separating them. The CDR3 loop reads CASSLDLQGNTEAFF. The CDR3 region has the DNA TGCGCCAGCAGCTTGGACCTACAGGGGAACACTGAAGCTTTCTTT.